This TCR beta chain was retrieved from a study of T cells in Graves' hyperthyroidism and ophthalmopathy. This clonotype has ten or more counts. V shed 2 bases, J shed 6 bases, and the junction held 16 bases outside the gene matches. The CDR3 length is 16 residues. In germline, CDR1 is DFQATT, CDR2 SNEGSKA (reference sequence). Amplification of TCR beta CDR3 regions used RNA as the template. Using the HTBI primer set, a first-round RT-PCR was run on the TCR CDR3. Each CDR3 protein gets one entry after TCRdb re-called the multiplex PCR reads with MiXCR. The repertoire has roughly 300,000 distinct CDR3 sequences, 20% to 25% of them found once; the top ten carry around half.

Sequences were obtained from blood. The source is a woman aged 50 to 60 with Graves' hyperthyroidism. The chain links TRBV20-1 to TRBJ2-7; 7 bases agree with TRBD2. The CDR3 here is CSARSVVTSSSLEQYF. The CDR3 bases are TGCAGTGCTAGATCGGTGGTGACTAGCAGTTCGCTCGAGCAGTACTTC.